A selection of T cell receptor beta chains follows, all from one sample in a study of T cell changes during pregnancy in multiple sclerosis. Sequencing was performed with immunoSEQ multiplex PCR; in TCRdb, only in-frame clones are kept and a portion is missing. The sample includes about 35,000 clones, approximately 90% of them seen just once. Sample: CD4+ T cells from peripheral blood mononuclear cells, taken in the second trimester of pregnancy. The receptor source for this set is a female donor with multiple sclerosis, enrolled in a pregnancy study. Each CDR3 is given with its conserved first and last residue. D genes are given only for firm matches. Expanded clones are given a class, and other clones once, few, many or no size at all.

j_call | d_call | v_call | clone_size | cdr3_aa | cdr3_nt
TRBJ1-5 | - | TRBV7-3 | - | CASSLGDQPQHF | TGTGCCAGCAGCTTAGGAGATCAGCCCCAGCATTTT
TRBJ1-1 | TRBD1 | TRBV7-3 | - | CASSSDRGSEAFF | TGTGCCAGCAGCTCTGACAGGGGATCTGAAGCTTTCTTT
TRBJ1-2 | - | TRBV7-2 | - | CASSLVHPGNYGYTF | TGTGCCAGCAGCTTAGTACATCCGGGGAACTATGGCTACACCTTC
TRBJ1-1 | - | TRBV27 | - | CASSFGHPNTEAFF | TGTGCCAGCAGTTTTGGACACCCGAACACTGAAGCTTTCTTT
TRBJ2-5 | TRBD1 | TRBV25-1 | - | CASSDYTGGAETQYF | TGTGCCAGCAGTGATTATACAGGGGGAGCGGAGACCCAGTACTTC
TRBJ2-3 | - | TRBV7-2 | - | CASSLVRQGISSTDTQYF | TGTGCCAGCAGCTTAGTTAGGCAGGGAATCTCTAGCACAGATACGCAGTATTTT
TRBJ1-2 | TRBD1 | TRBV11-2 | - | CASSPGQGYGYTF | TGTGCCAGCAGTCCGGGACAGGGCTATGGCTACACCTTC
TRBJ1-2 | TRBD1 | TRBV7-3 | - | CASSGGTGVANYGYTF | TGTGCCAGCAGCGGCGGGACAGGTGTGGCTAACTATGGCTACACCTTC
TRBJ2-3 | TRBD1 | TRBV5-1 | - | CASGTGESDTQYF | TGCGCCAGTGGGACAGGGGAATCAGATACGCAGTATTTT
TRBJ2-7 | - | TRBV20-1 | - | CSARRAYEQYF | TGCAGTGCTAGGAGGGCCTACGAGCAGTACTTC
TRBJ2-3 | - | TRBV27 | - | CASSLGAQDTQYF | TGTGCCAGCAGTTTAGGGGCCCAAGATACGCAGTATTTT
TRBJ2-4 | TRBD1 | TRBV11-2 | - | CASSTTTGKNIQYF | TGTGCCAGCAGCACAACGACAGGGAAAAACATTCAGTACTTC
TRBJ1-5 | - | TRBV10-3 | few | CAISESTFFQPQHF | TGTGCCATCAGTGAGTCGACTTTTTTTCAGCCCCAGCATTTT
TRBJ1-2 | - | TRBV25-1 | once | CASSESGGRRYGYTF | TGTGCCAGCAGTGAATCGGGGGGTAGGAGGTATGGCTACACCTTC
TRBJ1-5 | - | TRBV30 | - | CAWSTRGNQPQHF | TGTGCCTGGAGTACCCGGGGCAATCAGCCCCAGCATTTT
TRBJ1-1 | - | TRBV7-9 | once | CASSLGAGFTEAFF | TGTGCCAGCAGCTTAGGCGCAGGGTTCACTGAAGCTTTCTTT
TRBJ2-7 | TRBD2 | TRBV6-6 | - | CASSGTSGGSYEQYF | TGTGCCAGCAGCGGAACTAGCGGGGGCTCCTACGAGCAGTACTTC
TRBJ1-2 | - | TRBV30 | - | CAWTILQGYGYTF | TGTGCCTGGACCATCTTACAGGGCTATGGCTACACCTTC
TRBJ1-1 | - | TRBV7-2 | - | CASSAYIDREAFF | TGTGCCAGCAGCGCTTATATCGACAGGGAAGCTTTCTTT
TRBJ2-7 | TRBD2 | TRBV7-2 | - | CASSPGTSLSFEQYF | TGTGCCAGCAGCCCGGGGACTAGTCTTAGTTTCGAGCAGTACTTC
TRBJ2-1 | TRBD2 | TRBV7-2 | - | CASSFGLAGGINEQFF | TGTGCCAGCAGTTTTGGACTAGCGGGGGGGATCAATGAGCAGTTCTTC
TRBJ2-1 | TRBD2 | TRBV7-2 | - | CASSDPSGGLEQFF | TGTGCCAGCAGCGACCCTAGCGGGGGGCTTGAGCAGTTCTTC
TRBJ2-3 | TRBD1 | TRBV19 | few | CASSIGTGGNTDTQYF | TGTGCCAGTAGTATTGGGACAGGGGGCAACACAGATACGCAGTATTTT
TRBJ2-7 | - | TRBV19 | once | CASINPDSYEQYF | TGTGCCAGTATCAACCCGGACAGCTACGAGCAGTACTTC
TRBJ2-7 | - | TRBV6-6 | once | CASSSYAGSYEQYF | TGTGCCAGCAGTTCGTACGCAGGCTCCTACGAGCAGTACTTC
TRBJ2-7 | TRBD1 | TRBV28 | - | CASSDGQGISYEQYF | TGTGCCAGCAGTGACGGACAGGGGATCTCCTACGAGCAGTACTTC
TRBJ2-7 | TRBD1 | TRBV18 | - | CASSLMDRGNYEQYF | TGTGCCAGCTCACTAATGGACAGGGGAAACTACGAGCAGTACTTC
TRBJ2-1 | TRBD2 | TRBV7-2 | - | CASSFPSGRSNEQFF | TGTGCCAGCAGCTTCCCCAGCGGGAGATCGAATGAGCAGTTCTTC
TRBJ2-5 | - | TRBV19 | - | CASSMNGGIEEETQYF | TGTGCCAGTAGTATGAACGGAGGGATAGAGGAAGAGACCCAGTACTTC
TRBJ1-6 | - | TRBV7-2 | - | CASSGLPGGAGNSPLHF | TGTGCCAGCAGCGGGCTGCCGGGGGGCGCGGGTAATTCACCCCTCCACTTT
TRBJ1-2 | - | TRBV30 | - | CACSTSGGYTF | TGTGCCTGTAGCACGTCGGGAGGCTACACCTTC
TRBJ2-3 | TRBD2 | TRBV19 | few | CASSSGAGTDTQYF | TGTGCCAGTTCAAGCGGGGCCGGCACAGATACGCAGTATTTT
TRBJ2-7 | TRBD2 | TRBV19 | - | CASRSPGGLAGVYEQYF | TGTGCCAGTCGATCGCCCGGGGGCCTAGCGGGAGTCTACGAGCAGTACTTC
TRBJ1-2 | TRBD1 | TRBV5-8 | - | CASSFRTGVYGYTF | TGTGCCAGCAGCTTTCGGACAGGTGTTTATGGCTACACCTTC
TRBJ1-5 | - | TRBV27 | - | CASSFAGQPQHF | TGTGCCAGCAGTTTTGCGGGGCAGCCCCAGCATTTT
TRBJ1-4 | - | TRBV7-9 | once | CASSFGGEWNEKLFF | TGTGCCAGCAGCTTCGGGGGGGAATGGAATGAAAAACTGTTTTTT
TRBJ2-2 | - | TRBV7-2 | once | CASSLYQTANTGELFF | TGTGCCAGCAGCCTCTACCAAACCGCGAACACCGGGGAGCTGTTTTTT